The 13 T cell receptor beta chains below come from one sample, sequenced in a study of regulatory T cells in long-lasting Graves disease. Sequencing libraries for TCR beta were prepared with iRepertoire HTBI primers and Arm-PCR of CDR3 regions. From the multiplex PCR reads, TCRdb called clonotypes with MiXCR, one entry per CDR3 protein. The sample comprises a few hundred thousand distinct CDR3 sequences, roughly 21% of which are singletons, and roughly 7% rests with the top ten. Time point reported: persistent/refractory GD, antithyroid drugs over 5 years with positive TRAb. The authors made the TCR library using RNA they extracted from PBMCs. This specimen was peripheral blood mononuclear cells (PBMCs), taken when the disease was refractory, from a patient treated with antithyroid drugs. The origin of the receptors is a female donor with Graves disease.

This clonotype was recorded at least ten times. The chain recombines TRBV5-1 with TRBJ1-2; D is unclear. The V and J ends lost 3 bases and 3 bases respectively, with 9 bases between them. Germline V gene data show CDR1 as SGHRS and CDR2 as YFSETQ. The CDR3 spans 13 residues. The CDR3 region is CASSSEWDYGYTF. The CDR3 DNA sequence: TGCGCCAGCAGCTCCGAATGGGACTATGGCTACACCTTC.

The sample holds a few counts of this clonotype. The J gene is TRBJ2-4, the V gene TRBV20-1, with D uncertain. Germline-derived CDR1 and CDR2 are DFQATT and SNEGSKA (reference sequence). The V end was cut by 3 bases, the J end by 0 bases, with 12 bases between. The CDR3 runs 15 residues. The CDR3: CSASGRFLAKNIQYF. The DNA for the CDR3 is TGCAGTGCTAGTGGTCGATTCCTAGCCAAAAACATTCAGTACTTC.

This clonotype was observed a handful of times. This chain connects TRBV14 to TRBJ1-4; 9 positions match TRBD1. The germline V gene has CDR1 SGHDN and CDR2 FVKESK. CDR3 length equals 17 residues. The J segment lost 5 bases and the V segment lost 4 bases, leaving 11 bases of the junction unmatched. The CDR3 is CASSLHLPGQGNEKLFF. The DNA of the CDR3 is TGTGCCAGCAGCCTGCACCTCCCGGGACAGGGAAATGAAAAACTGTTTTTT.

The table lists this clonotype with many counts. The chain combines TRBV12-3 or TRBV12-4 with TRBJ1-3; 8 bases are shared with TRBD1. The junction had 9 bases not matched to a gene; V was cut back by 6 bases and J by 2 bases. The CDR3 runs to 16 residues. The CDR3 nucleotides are TGTGCCAGCAGCGCGGACAGGGCCTCTGCTGGAAACACCATATATTTT. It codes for CASSADRASAGNTIYF.

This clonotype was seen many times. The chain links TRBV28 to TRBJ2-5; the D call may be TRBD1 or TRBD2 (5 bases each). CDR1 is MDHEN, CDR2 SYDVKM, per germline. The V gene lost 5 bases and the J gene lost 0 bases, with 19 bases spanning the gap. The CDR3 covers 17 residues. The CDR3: CASSPLAGTPYQETQYF. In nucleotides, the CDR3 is TGTGCCAGCAGTCCATTAGCCGGGACCCCGTACCAAGAGACCCAGTACTTC.

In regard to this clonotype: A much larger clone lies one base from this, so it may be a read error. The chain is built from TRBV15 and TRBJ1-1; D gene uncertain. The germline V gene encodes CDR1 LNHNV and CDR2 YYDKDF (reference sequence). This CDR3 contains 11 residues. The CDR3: CATILGTGAFF. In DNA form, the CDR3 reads TGTGCCACCATCTTAGGCACTGGAGCTTTCTTT.

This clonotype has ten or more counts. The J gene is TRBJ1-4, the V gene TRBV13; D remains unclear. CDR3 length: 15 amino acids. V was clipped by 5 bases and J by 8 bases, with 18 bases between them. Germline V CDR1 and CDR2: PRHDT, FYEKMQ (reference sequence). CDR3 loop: CASSIKQATGEKLFF. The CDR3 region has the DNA TGTGCCAGCAGCATAAAACAAGCAACGGGGGAAAAACTGTTTTTT.

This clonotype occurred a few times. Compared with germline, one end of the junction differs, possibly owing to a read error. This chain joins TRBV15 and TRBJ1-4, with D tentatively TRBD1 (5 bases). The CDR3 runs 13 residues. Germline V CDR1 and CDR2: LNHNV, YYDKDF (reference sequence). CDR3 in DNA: TGTGCTACCAGCAGGGCCTTTAATGAAAAACTGTTTTTT. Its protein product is CATSRAFNEKLFF. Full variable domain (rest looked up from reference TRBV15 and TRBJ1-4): DAMVIQNPRYQVTQFGKPVTLSCSQTLNHNVMYWYQQKSSQAPKLLFHYYDKDFNNEADTPDNFQSRRPNTSFCFLDIRSPGLGDTAMYLCATSRAFNEKLFFGSGTQLSVL.

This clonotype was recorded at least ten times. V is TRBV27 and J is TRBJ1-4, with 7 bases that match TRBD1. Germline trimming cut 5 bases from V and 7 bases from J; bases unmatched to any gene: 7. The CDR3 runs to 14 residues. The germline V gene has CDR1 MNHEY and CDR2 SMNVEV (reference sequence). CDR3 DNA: TGTGCCAGCAGTAACTACAGGGGTGGTGAAAAACTGTTTTTT. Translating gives CASSNYRGGEKLFF.

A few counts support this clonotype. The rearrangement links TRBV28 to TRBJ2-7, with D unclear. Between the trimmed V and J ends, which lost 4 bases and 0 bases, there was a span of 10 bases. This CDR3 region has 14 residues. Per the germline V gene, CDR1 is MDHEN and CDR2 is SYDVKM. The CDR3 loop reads CASSSGRRSYEQYF. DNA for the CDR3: TGTGCCAGCAGTTCTGGACGGCGCTCCTACGAGCAGTACTTC.

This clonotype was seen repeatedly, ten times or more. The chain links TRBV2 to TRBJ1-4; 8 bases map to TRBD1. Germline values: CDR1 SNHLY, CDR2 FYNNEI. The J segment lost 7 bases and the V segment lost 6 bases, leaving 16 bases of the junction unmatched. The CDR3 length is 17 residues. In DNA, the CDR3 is TGTGCCAGCAGGCCGTACGGGACAGGCGCATCGGGTGAAAAACTGTTTTTT. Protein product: CASRPYGTGASGEKLFF.

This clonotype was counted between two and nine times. The CDR3 here is CSARGGQSDYGYTF. CDR3 in DNA: TGCAGTGCTAGAGGGGGACAGTCGGACTATGGCTACACCTTC. The genes are TRBV20-1 and TRBJ1-2; 7 nucleotides match TRBD1. The CDR3 spans 14 residues. In germline, CDR1 is DFQATT, CDR2 SNEGSKA (reference sequence). Trimming removed 1 base from V and 3 bases from J; junction bases left unmatched: 5.

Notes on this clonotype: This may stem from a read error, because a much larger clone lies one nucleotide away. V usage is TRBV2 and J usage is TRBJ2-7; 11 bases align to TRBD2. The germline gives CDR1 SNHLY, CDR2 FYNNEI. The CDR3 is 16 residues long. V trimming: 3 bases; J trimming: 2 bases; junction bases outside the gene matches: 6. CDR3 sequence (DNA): TGTGCCAGCAGTGATCCCGGGACTAGCGGAACCTACGAGCAGTACTTC. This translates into CASSDPGTSGTYEQYF.